These 22 T cell receptor beta chains originate from one sample sequenced in a study of blood T cell repertoires in COVID-19. The data were produced by immunoSEQ multiplex PCR, yet TCRdb's version contains in-frame clones alone and is incomplete. The sample contains 65,000 to 85,000 clones, roughly 84% of which appear only once. Sequenced: peripheral blood. These receptors were obtained from a woman between 18 and 30 years old with acute or convalescent COVID-19.

The table lists this clone with a few counts. The rearrangement uses TRBV5-1 and TRBJ2-1, with D perhaps matching TRBD2 (5 bases). Trimming took off 2 bases at V and 3 bases at J, with 9 bases between the two ends. Looked up from germline, CDR1 is SGHRS and CDR2 is YFSETQ. The CDR3 has 14 residues. The CDR3: CASSFAGNYNEQFF. In DNA form, the CDR3 reads TGCGCCAGCAGCTTTGCCGGGAACTACAATGAGCAGTTCTTC.

The chain joins TRBV18 to TRBJ2-5; 8 bases align to TRBD2. Germline lookup yields CDR1 KGHSH and CDR2 LQKENI. This CDR3 spans 15 amino acids. Germline trimming cut 2 bases from V and 5 bases from J; bases unmatched to any gene: 7. CDR3 bases: TGTGCCAGCTCACCATTCTCTGCGGGGGGTGAGACCCAGTACTTC. Translated, it gives CASSPFSAGGETQYF.

The gene calls are TRBV28 and TRBJ1-5, with 7 bases identical to TRBD1. The length of the CDR3 is 17 residues. V lost 6 bases to trimming and J lost 2 bases; unmatched junction nucleotides: 13. Germline CDR1 and CDR2: MDHEN and SYDVKM. CDR3 amino acids: CASRRLGTARGNQPQHF. The CDR3 DNA reads as TGTGCCAGCAGAAGACTGGGGACAGCGCGCGGCAATCAGCCCCAGCATTTT.

The CDR3 spells CASSLSGPSTDTQYF. CDR3 bases: TGTGCCAGCAGCTTGAGCGGACCTAGCACAGATACGCAGTATTTT. The chain combines TRBV5-6 with TRBJ2-3; D is possibly TRBD2 (5 bases). Germline V gene data show CDR1 as SGHDT and CDR2 as YYEEEE. The CDR3 is 15 residues long. Deletions cut 1 base from V and 0 bases from J, with 9 bases between.

The genes are TRBV6-2 or TRBV6-3 and TRBJ1-5; D is perhaps TRBD1 (5 bases). The CDR3 extends over 15 amino acids. The V end lost 2 bases, the J end lost 3 bases, and 11 bases lay between the germline ends. In germline, CDR1 is MNHEY, CDR2 SVGEGT. CDR3 residues: CASSYAQGHNQPQHF. DNA for the CDR3: TGTGCCAGCAGTTACGCGCAGGGTCACAATCAGCCCCAGCATTTT.

This chain connects TRBV5-6 to TRBJ2-1, with D uncertain. Germline CDR1 SGHDT, CDR2 YYEEEE. The CDR3 runs to 18 residues. Trimming took 0 bases from V and 4 from J, leaving 20 bases between them. The CDR3 DNA reads as TGTGCCAGCAGCTTGGTAGGAAAGCGAAGATCCCCGTACAATGAGCAGTTCTTC. The encoded protein is CASSLVGKRRSPYNEQFF.

The chain has TRBV21-1 and TRBJ2-3; the D call of TRBD1 is as the table states it, not checked on the DNA. TRBV21-1 is marked as a pseudogene. This CDR3 is 14 amino acids long. The CDR3 DNA sequence: TGTGCCAGCAGCAAAGAGGGGGGCACAGATACGCAGTATTTT. Its protein is CASSKEGGTDTQYF.

This clone occurred a few times. This chain uses TRBV5-5 with TRBJ2-7, with D tentatively TRBD1 (6 bases). The CDR3 has 16 residues. Trimming removed 0 bases from V and 3 bases from J, with 16 bases in between. The germline gives CDR1 SGHKS, CDR2 YYEKEE (reference sequence). CDR3 coding DNA: TGTGCCAGCAGCTTGGCCGAGAACACAGGGATCTACGAGCAGTACTTC. This translates into CASSLAENTGIYEQYF.

The rearrangement joins TRBV18 to TRBJ2-1; 8 bases line up with TRBD1. This CDR3 is built from 15 residues. CDR1 is KGHSH and CDR2 is LQKENI in the germline V gene. V lost 4 bases and J lost 7; bases outside the gene matches: 9. The CDR3 reads CASSLGQGASNEQFF. The CDR3, as DNA: TGTGCCAGCTCACTTGGCCAGGGGGCGTCGAATGAGCAGTTCTTC. The whole variable domain, filled in from reference TRBV18 and TRBJ2-1, reads NAGVMQNPRHLVRRRGQEARLRCSPMKGHSHVYWYRQLPEEGLKFMVYLQKENIIDESGMPKERFSAEFPKEGPSILRIQQVVRGDSAAYFCASSLGQGASNEQFFGPGTRLTVL.

The chain has TRBV2 and TRBJ2-7; D call uncertain. CDR3 length equals 13 residues. Trimming shortened V by 8 bases and J by 0 bases, and 11 bases separated the two germline ends. Germline assignment: CDR1 SNHLY and CDR2 FYNNEI. CDR3 nucleotide sequence: TGTGCCAGCCTATCCCGGAGCTCCTACGAGCAGTACTTC. Residues: CASLSRSSYEQYF.

This clone came up a few times. The chain recombines TRBV13 with TRBJ2-3; 8 bases map to TRBD2. With V trimmed by 1 base and J by 2 bases, 5 bases remained unmatched. The CDR3 covers 16 residues. Germline V CDR1 and CDR2: PRHDT, FYEKMQ (reference sequence). In DNA, the CDR3 is TGTGCCAGCAGCTTAGTTGGTAGCGGGGACACAGATACGCAGTATTTT. Translating it yields CASSLVGSGDTDTQYF.

J is TRBJ1-2 and V is TRBV25-1, with D perhaps TRBD1 (5 bases). Germline assignment: CDR1 MGHDK and CDR2 SYGVNS. CDR3 length: 16 amino acids. Between the trimmed V and J ends, which lost 3 bases and 5 bases, there was a span of 19 bases. In nucleotides, the CDR3 is TGTGCCAGCAGTGAGCCGGAACAGGCGGGGGGATATGGCTACACCTTC. Translating gives CASSEPEQAGGYGYTF.

The chain joins TRBV9 to TRBJ1-6; D uncertain. Trimming left V 0 bases short and J 5 bases short, with 6 bases between. CDR3 length: 14 residues. Per the germline V gene, CDR1 is SGDLS and CDR2 is YYNGEE. The CDR3 coding sequence is TGTGCCAGCAGCGTAGAACCAGATAATTCACCCCTCCACTTT. Amino acid sequence: CASSVEPDNSPLHF.

The V call is TRBV6-2 or TRBV6-3, the J call TRBJ1-2; 8 bases match TRBD1. The CDR3 consists of 17 residues. Germline assignment: CDR1 MNHEY and CDR2 SVGEGT. V shed 3 bases, J shed 4 bases, and the junction held 13 bases outside the gene matches. CDR3 amino acids: CASSYQGAASSPYGYTF. The CDR3 DNA sequence: TGTGCCAGCAGTTATCAGGGGGCCGCAAGTTCTCCCTATGGCTACACCTTC.

As DNA, the CDR3 is TGTGCCAGCTCACAGGACAGGAAGAACACTGAAGCTTTCTTT. Its protein is CASSQDRKNTEAFF. V usage is TRBV18 and J usage is TRBJ1-1, with TRBD1 matching 7 bases. From germline, CDR1 is KGHSH and CDR2 LQKENI. Trimming cost V 4 bases and J 1 base; bases outside gene matches: 3. The CDR3 consists of 14 residues. The full variable domain, completed using reference TRBV18 and TRBJ1-1, is NAGVMQNPRHLVRRRGQEARLRCSPMKGHSHVYWYRQLPEEGLKFMVYLQKENIIDESGMPKERFSAEFPKEGPSILRIQQVVRGDSAAYFCASSQDRKNTEAFFGQGTRLTVV.

This sequence joins TRBV24-1 and TRBJ2-7; D is undetermined. With 0 bases removed from V and 3 bases from J, the gap between germline ends came to 8 bases. Germline CDR1 reads KGHDR; CDR2 reads SFDVKD. This CDR3 has 14 amino acids. CDR3 residues: CATSDLSGIYEQYF. The CDR3 DNA is TGTGCCACCAGTGATTTGTCCGGTATCTACGAGCAGTACTTC.

The chain is built from TRBV30 and TRBJ2-1, with a weak D call TRBD2 (6 bases). Deletions cut 3 bases from V and 0 bases from J, with 6 bases between. The CDR3 is made up of 13 amino acids. Germline V gives CDR1 GTSNPN, CDR2 SVGIG (reference sequence). CDR3 nucleotides: TGTGCCTGGAGGGGGGGCTCCTACAATGAGCAGTTCTTC. Protein: CAWRGGSYNEQFF. Full variable domain (outside the CDR3, taken from reference TRBV30 and TRBJ2-1): SQTIHQWPATLVQPVGSPLSLECTVEGTSNPNLYWYRQAAGRGLQLLFYSVGIGQISSEVPQNLSASRPQDRQFILSSKKLLLSDSGFYLCAWRGGSYNEQFFGPGTRLTVL.

This chain uses TRBV9 with TRBJ2-3, with 8 bases that match TRBD2. The CDR3 runs to 15 residues. Germline trimming cut 4 bases from V and 3 bases from J; bases unmatched to any gene: 7. Germline V gene data show CDR1 as SGDLS and CDR2 as YYNGEE. CDR3 coding DNA: TGTGCCAGCAGCAGCGGGAGAGGGGGAACAGATACGCAGTATTTT. The encoded protein is CASSSGRGGTDTQYF.

The chain employs TRBV6-1 and TRBJ2-7; 9 positions agree with TRBD1. This CDR3 region has 14 residues. Per the germline V gene, CDR1 is MNHNS and CDR2 is SASEGT. Losses at the gene ends were 0 bases for V and 4 bases for J; bases not matched to a gene: 1. The CDR3 protein is CASSEAGQGYEQYF. The CDR3 DNA sequence: TGTGCCAGCAGTGAAGCGGGACAGGGTTACGAGCAGTACTTC.

This chain uses TRBV3-1 (or the pseudogene TRBV3-2) with TRBJ2-7; 8 bases align to TRBD1. With V trimmed by 1 base and J by 6 bases, 5 bases remained unmatched. This CDR3 is 14 amino acids long. CDR1 is LGHDT, CDR2 YNNKEL, per germline (reference sequence). The CDR3 spells CASSQADRGGEQYF. The CDR3 DNA sequence: TGTGCCAGCAGCCAAGCAGACAGGGGTGGCGAGCAGTACTTC.

This sequence joins TRBV5-1 and TRBJ2-1, with D possibly matching TRBD2 (5 bases). CDR1 SGHRS and CDR2 YFSETQ come from the germline V gene. Trimming removed 1 base at V and 9 bases at J, with 8 bases between. CDR3 length: 12 residues. CDR3 residues: CASSLFSGEQFF. CDR3 bases: TGCGCCAGCAGCTTGTTCAGCGGTGAGCAGTTCTTC.

V gene TRBV5-5 combines with J gene TRBJ2-5; TRBD1 aligns across 9 bases. Germline values: CDR1 SGHKS, CDR2 YYEKEE (reference sequence). V was clipped by 1 base and J by 4 bases; unmatched bases: 2. CDR3 length: 14 residues. The chain's CDR3 is CASSLTGGGETQYF. In DNA, the CDR3 is TGTGCCAGCAGCTTGACAGGGGGCGGAGAGACCCAGTACTTC.